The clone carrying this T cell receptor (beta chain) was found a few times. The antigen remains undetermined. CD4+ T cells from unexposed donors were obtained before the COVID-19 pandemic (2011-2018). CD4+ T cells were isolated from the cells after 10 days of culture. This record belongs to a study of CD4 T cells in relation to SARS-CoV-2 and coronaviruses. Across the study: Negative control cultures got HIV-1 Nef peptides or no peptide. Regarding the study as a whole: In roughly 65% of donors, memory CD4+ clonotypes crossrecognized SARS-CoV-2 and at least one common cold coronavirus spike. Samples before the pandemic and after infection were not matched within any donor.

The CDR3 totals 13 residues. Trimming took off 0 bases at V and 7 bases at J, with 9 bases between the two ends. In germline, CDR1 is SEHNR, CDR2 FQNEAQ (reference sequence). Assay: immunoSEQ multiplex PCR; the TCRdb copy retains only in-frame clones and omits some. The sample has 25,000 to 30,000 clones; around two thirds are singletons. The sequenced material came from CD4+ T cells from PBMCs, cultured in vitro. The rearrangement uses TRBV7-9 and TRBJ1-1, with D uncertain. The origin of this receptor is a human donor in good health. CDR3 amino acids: CASSLAARLEAFF. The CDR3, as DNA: TGTGCCAGCAGCTTAGCGGCTCGGCTTGAAGCTTTCTTT.